This TCR beta chain was found in a study of PD-1 blockade in classical Hodgkin lymphoma. Details on this clone: Its antigen is as yet unknown.

Overall study findings and caveats: Repertoires differed for reasons still undefined, possibly disease activity or prior therapy. Baseline diversity resembling that of newly diagnosed patients was seen in complete responders. By C4D1, CD4+ diversity increased significantly, especially in complete responders.

Indicated time point: cycle 4 day 1 (C4D1), after less than 7 weeks of nivolumab. Each patient experienced a relapse that followed autologous stem cell transplantation, and brentuximab vedotin exposure varied. Patients' outcomes at their best amounted to complete response, partial response or progressive disease. CDR1 is GTSNPN, CDR2 SVGIG, per germline (reference sequence). The CDR3 extends over 13 amino acids. Deletions cut 3 bases from V and 6 bases from J, with 12 bases between. TCRdb keeps only in-frame clones here, not all; method: immunoSEQ multiplex PCR. The sample lists over 85,000 clones; 93% were seen once.

This sample comprised peripheral blood mononuclear cells (PBMCs), obtained before the fourth cycle of nivolumab. This clonotype originated in a human donor with classical Hodgkin lymphoma. This sequence joins TRBV30 and TRBJ2-1, with D perhaps given as TRBD1 or TRBD2 (5 bases each). The CDR3 region has the DNA TGTGCCTGGAGGATTGATGGGGGCAATGAGCAGTTCTTC. Encoded protein: CAWRIDGGNEQFF.